This TCR beta chain was found in a study of blood T cell repertoires in COVID-19 (dated by TCRdb to the early 2020s). In terms of the full investigation: Samples from collaborators originated in the United States, Italy and Spain and spanned both the acute and convalescent phases of COVID-19. The prospective study material was composed of cDNA or gDNA derived from T cells, B-cell-depleted T cells, or PBMCs. The sample metadata nearly always contained a de-identified subject ID, COVID-19 status, age in years and sex. Samples came from the ongoing ImmuneRACE study (first 160 participants) plus 1,254 subjects from 6 global collaborators. Deeply sampled blood TCRbeta repertoires from subjects exposed to, actively infected with, or recovered from COVID-19 were included in the dataset. The repertoires were released in a freely available public database meant as a resource for research on the immune response to SARS-CoV-2. Where HLA class I and class II types were available, the types were taken from metadata supplied by the sample provider, not from assay-based typing. Study-wide conclusions, independent of this receptor: The amount of clinical and demographic metadata varied by source and participant and was provided uncurated.

TCRbeta CDR3 regions were amplified from genomic DNA by means of the immunoSEQ Assay, a bias-controlled multiplex PCR. Per the original workflow: Nucleated cell counts per sample were estimated from amplification of reference gene primers within the assay. Sequence reads were collapsed and filtered to measure the absolute abundance of every unique TCRbeta CDR3 rearrangement. For each sample, productive Simpson clonality was calculated as the square root of Simpson's diversity index across productive rearrangements. The table comes from immuneACCESS by way of TCRdb, which keeps in-frame sequences with V and J called. Part of the clones is missing from these tables; in studies checked, under half for an unresolved V gene and the rest for unknown reasons. V, J and clone size are those of that table, while D and trimming were read from the DNA. The sample table records around 290,000 clones; 80% to 90% of these occur just once. The ten largest account for about 4.2% of the sample.

The collaborating institutions used their own protocols to collect whole blood in K2EDTA tubes. For TCRbeta analysis, collaborator samples were shipped as frozen whole blood, as isolated PBMCs, or as DNA extracted from either sample type. The CDR3 contains 13 residues, cysteine and phenylalanine counted. Only the CDR3 part of the read is kept: 39 bases, read in frame from the first base. CDR1 is given as SSHAT and CDR2 as FNYEAQ, both from the germline V gene (reference sequence). V sheds 6 bases and J sheds 5 bases, leaving 13 bases between their ends. For this clone: Its antigen is not yet known. The input lacks base qualities; no much larger clone sits a single base away.

The clonotype originates from a middle-aged man with acute or convalescent COVID-19. The chain is assembled from TRBV7-7 and TRBJ1-1; too little of a D gene remains to name it. The sequenced material came from peripheral blood. The CDR3 protein is CASSSKVGTEAFF. The bases read TGTGCCAGCAGTTCCAAGGTCGGGACTGAAGCTTTCTTT.